The 12 T cell receptor beta chains listed next were all sequenced from one sample in a study of CD8+ T cells in alopecia areata. The treatment was: oral pan-JAK inhibitor, 5-10 mg twice daily. Reverse transcribed after extraction, RNA yielded cDNA as the sequencing template. Sequenced by immunoSEQ multiplex PCR; TCRdb stores in-frame clones only, minus some. The top ten hold just over 1% of the sample, which has fewer than 250,000 clones, around three fifths seen once. The sample here was CD4+ T cells sorted from blood, taken at week 24, from a patient treated with tofacitinib. These receptors all come from a human donor with alopecia areata.

The chain combines TRBV29-1 with TRBJ1-1, with a possible D match to TRBD1 (5 bases). The CDR3 loop spans 13 amino acids. CDR1 SQVTM and CDR2 ANQGSEA come from the germline V gene. Trimming stripped 3 bases from V and 4 bases from J, with 12 bases between. The CDR3 sequence is CSVETGGGTEAFF. Written as DNA, the CDR3 is TGCAGCGTTGAGACGGGGGGAGGCACTGAAGCTTTCTTT.

This chain connects TRBV30 to TRBJ2-3; 16 bases align to TRBD2. Unmatched junction bases numbered 7, after V lost 2 bases and J lost 11 bases. CDR1 and CDR2 (germline): GTSNPN, SVGIG (reference sequence). The CDR3 is 15 amino acids. CDR3 loop: CAWSKGLAGGPGQYF. In DNA form, the CDR3 reads TGTGCCTGGAGTAAGGGACTAGCGGGGGGGCCGGGGCAGTATTTT. Drawing the rest from reference TRBV30 and TRBJ2-3, the complete variable domain is SQTIHQWPATLVQPVGSPLSLECTVEGTSNPNLYWYRQAAGRGLQLLFYSVGIGQISSEVPQNLSASRPQDRQFILSSKKLLLSDSGFYLCAWSKGLAGGPGQYFGPGTRLTVL.

V usage is TRBV29-1 and J usage is TRBJ2-1; D might be TRBD1 (7 bases). The germline CDR1 and CDR2 sequences are SQVTM and ANQGSEA. CDR3 size: 17 residues. The V gene lost 5 bases and the J gene lost 0 bases, with 20 bases spanning the gap. CDR3 loop: CSVLGGARQGSYNEQFF. CDR3 DNA sequence: TGCAGCGTTTTGGGGGGCGCTCGACAGGGCTCCTACAATGAGCAGTTCTTC.

The V call is TRBV9, the J call TRBJ1-2; 7 bases map to TRBD1. Unmatched junction bases numbered 13, after V lost 3 bases and J lost 8 bases. Germline assignment: CDR1 SGDLS and CDR2 YYNGEE. This CDR3 has 15 residues. The CDR3 DNA sequence: TGTGCCAGCAGCGCCGAGGACAGGCTTCTTATCGGCTACACCTTC. Translation gives CASSAEDRLLIGYTF.

The CDR3 sequence: CASSLGQGIGEGYTF. CDR3 in DNA: TGTGCCAGCAGCTTGGGACAGGGGATAGGTGAGGGCTACACCTTC. This chain links TRBV5-6 with TRBJ1-2; 8 bases are a match to TRBD1. Germline CDR1 SGHDT, CDR2 YYEEEE. V shed 0 bases, J shed 8 bases, and the junction held 9 bases outside the gene matches. CDR3 length: 15 residues.

This clone was detected a few times. The chain combines TRBV29-1 with TRBJ2-5; D might be TRBD1 (5 bases). CDR3 size: 11 residues. In germline, CDR1 is SQVTM, CDR2 ANQGSEA. V lost 7 bases and J 2 bases, leaving 8 bases between the germline ends. The chain's CDR3 is CSAKGQETQYF. The CDR3 coding sequence is TGCAGCGCTAAGGGGCAAGAGACCCAGTACTTC.

The sample holds one count of this clone. V gene TRBV29-1 combines with J gene TRBJ1-1, with D uncertain. The CDR3 consists of 13 residues. The V end lost 4 bases, the J end lost 3 bases, and 12 bases lay between the germline ends. CDR1 and CDR2 from the germline V gene are SQVTM and ANQGSEA. The CDR3 here is CSVAVGPDTEAFF. As DNA, the CDR3 is TGCAGCGTTGCCGTGGGCCCGGACACTGAAGCTTTCTTT.

The chain links TRBV30 to TRBJ2-3; TRBD2 agrees at 7 bases. The CDR3 consists of 16 residues. CDR1 and CDR2 (germline): GTSNPN, SVGIG (reference sequence). Germline trimming cut 1 base from V and 0 bases from J; bases unmatched to any gene: 7. In DNA form, the CDR3 reads TGTGCCTGGAGTGCCTCGGGGGGACGAAGCACAGATACGCAGTATTTT. This encodes CAWSASGGRSTDTQYF.

The chain recombines TRBV5-4 with TRBJ2-5; 7 bases match TRBD2. The V gene end was trimmed by 3 bases and the J gene end by 0 bases; junction bases not matched to a gene: 5. Germline-derived CDR1 and CDR2 are SGHNT and YYREEE (reference sequence). The CDR3 length is 15 residues. This chain's CDR3 is CASSYRGEYQETQYF. CDR3 in DNA: TGTGCCAGCAGCTACCGGGGGGAGTACCAAGAGACCCAGTACTTC. Full variable domain (outside the CDR3, taken from reference TRBV5-4 and TRBJ2-5): ETGVTQSPTHLIKTRGQQVTLRCSSQSGHNTVSWYQQALGQGPQFIFQYYREEENGRGNFPPRFSGLQFPNYSSELNVNALELDDSALYLCASSYRGEYQETQYFGPGTRLLVL.

The V gene is TRBV7-2, the J gene TRBJ1-2, with 8 bases aligning to TRBD1. With 8 bases clipped from V and 2 bases from J, the junction kept 10 bases outside the gene matches. Germline loops: CDR1 SGHTA, CDR2 FQGNSA. CDR3 length: 15 amino acids. CDR3 protein: CASGDGQGSNYGYTF. Written as DNA, the CDR3 is TGTGCCAGCGGAGACGGACAGGGATCCAACTATGGCTACACCTTC.

The chain couples TRBV5-8 to TRBJ2-4; 9 nucleotides agree with TRBD2. Germline assignment: CDR1 SGHTS and CDR2 YDEGEE. This CDR3 is 15 amino acids long. Germline trimming cut 1 base from V and 3 bases from J; bases unmatched to any gene: 2. In nucleotides, the CDR3 is TGTGCCAGCAGCTTGCGGCGGGGGGGCAAAAACATTCAGTACTTC. Protein: CASSLRRGGKNIQYF.

The CDR3 protein is CAWSADRAGNTIYF. CDR3 DNA: TGTGCCTGGAGCGCGGACAGGGCCGGAAACACCATATATTTT. This chain links TRBV30 with TRBJ1-3; 8 bases align to TRBD1. Per germline, CDR1 GTSNPN and CDR2 SVGIG (reference sequence). The CDR3 length is 14 residues. J was trimmed by 4 bases and V by 3 bases; bases with no gene match: 5.